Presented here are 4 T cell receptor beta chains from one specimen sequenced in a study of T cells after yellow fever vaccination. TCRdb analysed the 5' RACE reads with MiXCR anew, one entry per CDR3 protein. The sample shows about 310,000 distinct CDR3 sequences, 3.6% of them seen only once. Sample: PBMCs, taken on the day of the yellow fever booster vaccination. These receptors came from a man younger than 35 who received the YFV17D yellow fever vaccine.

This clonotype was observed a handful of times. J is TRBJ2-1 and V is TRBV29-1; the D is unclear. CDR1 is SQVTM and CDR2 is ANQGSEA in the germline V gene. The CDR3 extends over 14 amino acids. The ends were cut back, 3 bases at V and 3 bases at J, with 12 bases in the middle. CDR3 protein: CSVERIDHYNEQFF. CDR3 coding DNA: TGCAGCGTTGAGAGGATAGATCACTACAATGAGCAGTTCTTC.

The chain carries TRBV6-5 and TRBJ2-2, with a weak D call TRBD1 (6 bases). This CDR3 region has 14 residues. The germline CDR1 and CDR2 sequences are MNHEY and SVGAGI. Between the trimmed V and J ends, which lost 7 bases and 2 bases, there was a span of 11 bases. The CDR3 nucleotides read TGTGCCAGCACCAGGGGCAGTAACACCGGGGAGCTGTTTTTT. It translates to CASTRGSNTGELFF.

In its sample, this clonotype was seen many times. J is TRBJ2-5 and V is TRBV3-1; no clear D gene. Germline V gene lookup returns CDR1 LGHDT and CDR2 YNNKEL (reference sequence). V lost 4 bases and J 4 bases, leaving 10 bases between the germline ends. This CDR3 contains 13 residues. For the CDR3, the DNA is TGTGCCAGCAGCCTTCGTTCCCTAGAGACCCAGTACTTC. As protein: CASSLRSLETQYF.

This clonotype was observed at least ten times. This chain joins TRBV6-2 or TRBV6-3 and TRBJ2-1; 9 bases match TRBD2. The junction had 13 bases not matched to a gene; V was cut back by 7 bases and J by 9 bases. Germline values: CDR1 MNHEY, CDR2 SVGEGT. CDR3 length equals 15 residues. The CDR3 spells CASIYPSGVFAEQFF. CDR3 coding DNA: TGTGCCAGCATCTATCCTAGCGGGGTGTTCGCTGAGCAGTTCTTC.